This T cell receptor beta chain was captured by sequencing in a study of post-analysis software for immune sequencing data. General study findings and limits: Comparison of patients with controls showed about 5 TRBV segments more frequent in patients, TRBV5-6, TRBV5-1 and TRBV20-1 among them.

Built from TCR beta cDNA, the libraries had unique molecular identifiers in them. TCRdb fed the PCR reads into MiXCR, producing one record per CDR3 protein. The profile shows 740,000 or so distinct CDR3 sequences, roughly half of them singletons. Germline V CDR1 and CDR2: WNHNN, SYGVQD (reference sequence). This CDR3 contains 17 residues. V shed 4 bases, J shed 3 bases, and the junction held 12 bases outside the gene matches. As concerns this clonotype: Antigen unknown.

The chain recombines TRBV10-1 with TRBJ2-5, with TRBD1 identical over 9 bases. The TCR was taken from a girl between 5 and 17 years old with multiple sclerosis. Sequencing was carried out using blood. The CDR3 loop reads CASSATPGQGGEETQYF. The CDR3 DNA reads TGCGCCAGCAGTGCGACCCCGGGACAGGGAGGGGAAGAGACCCAGTACTTC.